A single sample is the source of the 22 T cell receptor beta chains below, sequenced in a study of T cell repertoires in cytomegalovirus infection. TCRdb re-derived calls from the reads in MiXCR, one entry per CDR3 protein. The sample includes approximately 320,000 distinct CDR3 sequences, 9.5% of them seen just once. Sequencing input: PBMCs. All receptors come from a human donor in good health (CMV status not recorded). Some clones in this sample may be carry-over from other donors' samples.

This clonotype appeared many times. The J gene is TRBJ2-7, the V gene TRBV7-8; D is perhaps TRBD1 (5 bases). The CDR3 sequence is 13 residues long. The V and J ends lost 5 bases and 3 bases respectively, with 11 bases between them. Per germline, CDR1 SGHVS and CDR2 FQNEAQ. The CDR3 DNA follows: TGTGCCAGCAGCCCCGACAGTCTCTACGAGCAGTACTTC. Its translation is CASSPDSLYEQYF.

The genes are TRBV6-5 and TRBJ1-2; TRBD1 matches 7 bases. Germline CDR1 and CDR2: MNHEY and SVGAGI. The V and J ends lost 5 bases and 4 bases, in that order; junction bases with no gene match: 7. The CDR3 length is 14 residues. DNA for the CDR3: TGTGCCAGCAGTCGTACGACAGGGAGCTATGGCTACACCTTC. This codes for CASSRTTGSYGYTF.

This clonotype was counted ten times or more. The CDR3 DNA sequence: TGTGCCAGCAGCTTAGAGGGACAGATTGTTTCGGACCTCCACTTT. Protein product: CASSLEGQIVSDLHF. The chain joins TRBV7-2 to TRBJ1-6; TRBD1 aligns across 7 bases. The CDR3 loop spans 15 amino acids. The V and J ends lost 1 base and 15 bases, in that order; junction bases with no gene match: 12. Germline CDR1 SGHTA, CDR2 FQGNSA.

This clonotype came up many times. V and J are TRBV14 and TRBJ2-1; the match to TRBD2 covers 15 bases. This CDR3 comprises 19 residues. CDR1 and CDR2 (germline): SGHDN, FVKESK. V was pared by 0 bases and J by 4 bases, with 7 bases of the junction left unmatched. The DNA of the CDR3 is TGTGCCAGCAGCCAAGATGGGGGACTAGCGGGAGGAACTTACAATGAGCAGTTCTTC. Encoded protein: CASSQDGGLAGGTYNEQFF.

This clonotype showed up many times. The CDR3 sequence is CASSLAGTSGLDNEQFF. For the CDR3, the DNA is TGTGCCAGCAGCTTGGCCGGGACTAGCGGGCTCGACAATGAGCAGTTCTTC. The chain links TRBV7-2 to TRBJ2-1, with TRBD2 matching over 12 bases. V trimming: 3 bases; J trimming: 5 bases; junction bases outside the gene matches: 8. Germline V gene sequence: CDR1 SGHTA, CDR2 FQGNSA. This CDR3 contains 17 residues.

The rearrangement uses TRBV19 and TRBJ2-1; D possibly corresponds to TRBD2 (5 bases). Germline V lookup: CDR1 LNHDA, CDR2 SQIVND (reference sequence). This CDR3 has 16 residues. Deletions cut 4 bases from V and 0 bases from J, with 13 bases between. The chain's CDR3 is CASSRKRRSSYNEQFF. Here the CDR3 DNA reads TGTGCCAGTAGTAGGAAGCGGAGGAGCTCCTACAATGAGCAGTTCTTC.

The chain has TRBV12-3 or TRBV12-4 and TRBJ2-5; 8 bases line up with TRBD1. After removal of 3 bases from V and 5 bases from J, the junction contained 8 bases not matched to a gene. The CDR3 spans 15 residues. Written as DNA, the CDR3 is TGTGCCAGCAGTTTGGGACAGGAGCTATTTGAGACCCAGTACTTC. Its translation is CASSLGQELFETQYF.

This clonotype was observed a handful of times. The chain couples TRBV24-1 to TRBJ2-1; D gene uncertain. The ends were cut back, 4 bases at V and 9 bases at J, with 12 bases in the middle. The CDR3 contains 13 residues. CDR1 is KGHDR, CDR2 SFDVKD, per germline. Here the CDR3 DNA reads TGTGCCACCAGTGACCCTGGACCCGGTGAGCAGTTCTTC. Protein sequence: CATSDPGPGEQFF.

There are many counts of this clonotype. The chain couples TRBV7-2 to TRBJ1-6; D remains ambiguous. The germline V gene has CDR1 SGHTA and CDR2 FQGNSA. V lost 2 bases to trimming and J lost 0 bases, with 11 bases between them. The CDR3 extends over 17 amino acids. CDR3 loop: CASSLYDPSSYNSPLHF. CDR3 DNA sequence: TGTGCCAGCAGCTTATACGACCCGAGCTCCTATAATTCACCCCTCCACTTT.

This clonotype turned up a few times. V usage is TRBV29-1 and J usage is TRBJ2-5; D is unresolved. CDR1 is SQVTM, CDR2 ANQGSEA, per germline. This CDR3 contains 13 residues. V shed 4 bases and J shed 5 bases, with 14 bases lying between them. This chain's CDR3 is CSVGRPSTETQYF. The CDR3 DNA is TGCAGCGTTGGACGACCTTCGACGGAGACCCAGTACTTC. Using reference TRBV29-1 and TRBJ2-5 for the parts outside the CDR3, the full variable domain is SAVISQKPSRDICQRGTSLTIQCQVDSQVTMMFWYRQQPGQSLTLIATANQGSEATYESGFVIDKFPISRPNLTFSTLTVSNMSPEDSSIYLCSVGRPSTETQYFGPGTRLLVL.

V gene TRBV24-1 combines with J gene TRBJ1-5; D gene ambiguous. Germline CDR1 and CDR2: KGHDR and SFDVKD. Deletions cut 9 bases from V and 7 bases from J, with 21 bases between. The CDR3 totals 15 residues. CDR3 coding DNA: TGTGCCACCCAATTCGGGCCGGTCCGGGGACAGCCCCAGCATTTT. The encoded protein is CATQFGPVRGQPQHF.

This clonotype was observed at least ten times. CDR3 sequence: CASSFQGGSMANIQYF. Here the CDR3 DNA reads TGTGCCAGCAGTTTCCAGGGGGGCTCCATGGCAAACATTCAGTACTTC. The chain combines TRBV12-3 or TRBV12-4 with TRBJ2-4; D might be TRBD1 (7 bases). The CDR3 covers 16 residues. V lost 3 bases to trimming and J lost 6 bases, with 18 bases between them.

In this sample, this clonotype turned up a few times. V usage is TRBV12-3 or TRBV12-4 and J usage is TRBJ1-6; D gene ambiguous. V lost 2 bases, J lost 8 bases, and 7 bases lay in between. The CDR3 is 13 residues long. CDR3 bases: TGTGCCAGCAGTTTACGTGGGGATTCACCCCTCCACTTT. This gives the protein CASSLRGDSPLHF.

This clonotype was picked up many times. The chain joins TRBV7-7 to TRBJ2-1; D is undetermined. The length of the CDR3 is 13 residues. Germline CDR1 and CDR2: SSHAT and FNYEAQ (reference sequence). The ends were cut back, 5 bases at V and 7 bases at J, with 12 bases in the middle. CDR3 amino acids: CASSLSEQNEQFF. Written as DNA, the CDR3 is TGTGCCAGCAGCCTCTCCGAACAGAATGAGCAGTTCTTC.

This chain uses TRBV25-1 with TRBJ2-7; no clear D. V was pared by 9 bases and J by 3 bases, with 6 bases between. In germline, CDR1 is MGHDK, CDR2 SYGVNS. This CDR3 contains 10 residues. CDR3 residues: CASALYEQYF. CDR3 DNA sequence: TGTGCCAGTGCCCTCTACGAGCAGTACTTC.

This clonotype was seen a handful of times. V usage is TRBV11-2 and J usage is TRBJ2-5; TRBD2 might be the D (7 bases). Per the germline V gene, CDR1 is SGHAT and CDR2 is FQNNGV. This CDR3 is built from 16 residues. V was pared by 5 bases and J by 1 base, with 17 bases between. CDR3 nucleotides: TGTGCCAGCAGCCCTAGGGGGGGGGGGTTCCAAGAGACCCAGTACTTC. This translates into CASSPRGGGFQETQYF.

Many counts were recorded for this clonotype. V is TRBV7-2 and J is TRBJ1-1; 9 bases align to TRBD1. CDR1 SGHTA and CDR2 FQGNSA come from the germline V gene. V was clipped by 3 bases and J by 2 bases; unmatched bases: 10. The CDR3 length is 17 residues. In DNA, the CDR3 is TGTGCCAGCAGCTTCCCCGGGACAGGGATTCGAAACACTGAAGCTTTCTTT. Residues: CASSFPGTGIRNTEAFF.

There are a few counts of this clonotype. The V call is TRBV7-2, the J call TRBJ2-3; D gene ambiguous. CDR1 SGHTA and CDR2 FQGNSA come from the germline V gene. The CDR3 covers 14 residues. Deletions cut 5 bases from V and 6 bases from J, with 15 bases between. The CDR3 DNA reads TGTGCCAGCAGCCAAGACCAAGTCCGCGATACGCAGTATTTT. It encodes CASSQDQVRDTQYF. Variable domain in full (rest from reference TRBV7-2 and TRBJ2-3): GAGVSQSPSNKVTEKGKDVELRCDPISGHTALYWYRQSLGQGLEFLIYFQGNSAPDKSGLPSDRFSAERTGGSVSTLTIQRTQQEDSAVYLCASSQDQVRDTQYFGPGTRLTVL.

This clonotype was picked up a small number of times. This chain connects TRBV6-4 to TRBJ1-2; 8 bases match TRBD1. The germline gives CDR1 MRHNA, CDR2 SNTAGT. CDR3 length equals 18 residues. V dropped 3 bases and J dropped 3; count of bases not matched to a gene: 15. The CDR3 bases are TGTGCCAGCAGTGATCGGACAGGGAATTCTCTAATGTACTATGGCTACACCTTC. Amino acids: CASSDRTGNSLMYYGYTF.

This clonotype was picked up many times. This chain uses TRBV7-2 with TRBJ1-2; tentative D call: TRBD1 (5 bases). The V end lost 2 bases, the J end lost 5 bases, and 15 bases lay between the germline ends. The CDR3 covers 15 residues. Per germline, CDR1 SGHTA and CDR2 FQGNSA. CDR3 DNA: TGTGCCAGCAGCTTAAGTGAGTGGACAAGTTATGGCTACACCTTC. It is translated as CASSLSEWTSYGYTF.

This clonotype was seen only a few times. The rearrangement links TRBV7-7 to TRBJ2-7; D gene uncertain. This CDR3 is 12 amino acids long. The V gene's germline CDR1 is SSHAT and CDR2 FNYEAQ (reference sequence). V dropped 5 bases and J dropped 7 bases, with 12 bases sitting between them. Here the CDR3 reads CASSTPTGEQYF. Here the CDR3 DNA reads TGTGCCAGCAGCACCCCGACCGGGGAGCAGTACTTC.

This clonotype was detected ten times or more. The V call is TRBV7-2, the J call TRBJ1-2; D is ambiguous. The germline V and J ends were trimmed by 3 bases and 2 bases, with 1 base remaining between them. The length of the CDR3 is 11 residues. Germline V gene lookup returns CDR1 SGHTA and CDR2 FQGNSA. CDR3 DNA: TGTGCCAGCAGCTTGAACTATGGCTACACCTTC. As protein: CASSLNYGYTF.